What follows describes a single TCR beta chain. Its antigen is undetermined. Regarding donors, all were healthy bone marrow donors. The record originates from a study of cytomegalovirus exposure and HLA in healthy donors. Study findings and constraints: Later work showed greater clonal expansion in HLA-associated TCR beta chains than in equally common others. Whilst most TCR sequences proved rare, a subset of public TCRs occurred across many donors.

CDR1 and CDR2 from the germline V gene are SGDLS and YYNGEE. Trimming shortened V by 0 bases and J by 0 bases, and 7 bases separated the two germline ends. The CDR3 covers 14 residues. Both 60 Vbeta primers and 13 Jbeta primers went into the PCR. TCRdb's table, derived via immunoSEQ multiplex PCR, lists solely in-frame clones and lacks some. The data hold 95,000 to 150,000 clones, with around 69% observed a single time. Sequenced: PBMCs. The clonotype was recovered from a woman aged 40-49 years in good health and CMV-seropositive. The chain recombines TRBV9 with TRBJ2-7; D is ambiguous. CDR3 in DNA: TGTGCCAGCAGCGTAGGGTTAGCCTCCTACGAGCAGTACTTC. Translated, it gives CASSVGLASYEQYF.